These T cell receptor beta chains were read from a single sample in a study of blood T cell repertoires in COVID-19. Repertoires were generated with immunoSEQ multiplex PCR, while TCRdb's copy carries only in-frame clones and drops some. The table includes hundreds of thousands of clones, about four fifths detected once. Input material: peripheral blood. The receptors were gathered from a woman aged 80 or over with COVID-19, enrolled during active disease. CDR3s include the opening cysteine and the closing phenylalanine or tryptophan.

V gene	J gene	CDR3 protein
TRBV19	TRBJ1-4	CASSIQGGEKLFF
TRBV5-1	TRBJ2-3	CASSLAAGGIDTQYF
TRBV5-1	TRBJ1-1	CASSLRTGQAVNTEAFF
TRBV19	TRBJ1-6	CASRRSDGGRAPLHF
TRBV5-1	TRBJ2-3	CASSRGLAGLDTQYF
TRBV24-1	TRBJ2-2	CATSDHPGQAGGGELFF
TRBV30	TRBJ2-1	CAWSLSGPNEQFF
TRBV7-3	TRBJ1-3	CASSPGTGNTIYF
TRBV18	TRBJ2-1	CASSPDFSGYNEQFF
TRBV30	TRBJ1-1	CAWSNGGTEAFF
TRBV12-3/TRBV12-4	TRBJ1-1	CASRLTGNTEAFF
TRBV5-1	TRBJ1-4	CASSLFGGANEKLFF
TRBV27	TRBJ2-3	CASADLWIGATDTQYF
TRBV20-1	TRBJ2-3	CSASIGREGTDTQYF
TRBV5-6	TRBJ1-3	CASSWIQGIDSGNTIYF
TRBV9	TRBJ1-3	CASSPGQLLNSGNTIYF
TRBV7-6	TRBJ2-1	CASSLVGGPYNEQFF
TRBV29-1	TRBJ1-1	CSVARQGAMNTEAFF
TRBV6-5	TRBJ1-2	CASSYVQGGVYGYTF
TRBV28	TRBJ1-2	CASSFPSGTGKYGYTF
TRBV30	TRBJ2-7	CAWTRGGASKEQYF
TRBV6-5	TRBJ2-3	CASKPSAADTQYF
TRBV11-1	TRBJ2-7	CASSLGGSSYEQYF
TRBV3-1/TRBV3-2	TRBJ1-4	CASSHAGESYEKLFF
TRBV2	TRBJ2-5	CASSEAGTGKETQYF
TRBV5-4	TRBJ1-6	CASSLGTGAPYNSPLHF
TRBV6-1	TRBJ1-5	CASSEAGSLGKQPQHF
TRBV4-1	TRBJ1-2	CASSSPGQGLQNYGYTF
TRBV7-9	TRBJ1-4	CASSPQPGQGHEKLFF
TRBV19	TRBJ1-2	CASSIEGAHYGYTF
TRBV3-1/TRBV3-2	TRBJ2-7	CASSLSGRYEQYF
TRBV5-4	TRBJ2-1	CASSLARGINNEQFF
TRBV4-3	TRBJ2-3	CASSPFGAGVSDTQYF
TRBV7-2	TRBJ1-2	CASSLGGGGYGYTF
TRBV18	TRBJ2-1	CASSPAGLPYNEQFF
TRBV27	TRBJ2-1	CASSDKAGVVNEQFF
TRBV21-1	TRBJ1-6	CAAQPGQFSRGSYNSPLHF
TRBV4-1	TRBJ2-1	CASSQFREGGEQFF
TRBV14	TRBJ2-2	CASSQLAGVATGELFF
TRBV19	TRBJ2-3	CASSIYRDTQYF
TRBV5-1	TRBJ2-5	CASSLNSRGGRETQYF
TRBV5-1	TRBJ2-7	CASSLAGTAYEQYF